The clone carrying this TCR beta chain appeared many times. This specimen belongs to a study of patients with pleural tuberculosis. TCRdb processed the reads anew with MiXCR; each CDR3 protein has one entry. The sample shows about 30,000 distinct CDR3 sequences, under 20% of them seen only once. Losses at the gene ends were 5 bases for V and 8 bases for J; bases not matched to a gene: 3. Looked up from germline, CDR1 is MNHEY and CDR2 is SMNVEV (reference sequence). CDR3 length: 12 amino acids. J is TRBJ1-2 and V is TRBV27, with 9 bases that match TRBD1. The clonotype comes from a human donor with pleural tuberculosis. The sequenced sample consisted of peripheral blood. CDR3 sequence (DNA): TGTGCCAGCAGTCTGGGACAGGGCGGCTACACCTTC. It yields the protein CASSLGQGGYTF.